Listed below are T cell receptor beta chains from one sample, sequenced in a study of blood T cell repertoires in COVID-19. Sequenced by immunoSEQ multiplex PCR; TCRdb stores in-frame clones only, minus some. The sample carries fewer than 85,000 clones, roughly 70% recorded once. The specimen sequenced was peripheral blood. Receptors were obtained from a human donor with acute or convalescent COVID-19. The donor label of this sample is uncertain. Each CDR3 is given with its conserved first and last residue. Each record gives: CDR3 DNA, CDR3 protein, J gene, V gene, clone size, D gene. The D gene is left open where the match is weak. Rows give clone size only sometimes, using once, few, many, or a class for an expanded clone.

TGTGCCAGCAGACCTCGAAGGGGGGGGAAGGCCTACAATGAGCAGTTCTTC,CASRPRRGGKAYNEQFF,TRBJ2-1,TRBV3-1/TRBV3-2,-,-
TGTGCCAGCAGCTTAACGGGACTCATGAACACCGGGGAGCTGTTTTTT,CASSLTGLMNTGELFF,TRBJ2-2,TRBV7-3,-,-
TGTGCCAGCACGCCACTAACCGGGACACCCAACACTGAAGCTTTCTTT,CASTPLTGTPNTEAFF,TRBJ1-1,TRBV28,-,-
TGTGCCAGCAGCTCAGGCCAGGGTCGGAGAGCTTTCTTT,CASSSGQGRRAFF,TRBJ1-1,TRBV28,-,-
TGCGCCAGCAGGAAAGGTGGGACAGGGGGTGAATATGGCTACACCTTC,CASRKGGTGGEYGYTF,TRBJ1-2,TRBV5-1,-,TRBD1
TGTGCCAGTAAGGGGGCCCCTCACACAGATACGCAGTATTTT,CASKGAPHTDTQYF,TRBJ2-3,TRBV19,few,TRBD1
TGTGCCCGCGGGACAGCGATCGAGAGCACTGAAGCTTTCTTT,CARGTAIESTEAFF,TRBJ1-1,TRBV2,few,TRBD1
TGCGCCAGCAGCTTGGCGCGGCAGGAGACCCAGTACTTC,CASSLARQETQYF,TRBJ2-5,TRBV5-1,-,-
TGTGCCTGGAGTGTGAGAGACAGGGGTTACGAGCAGTACTTC,CAWSVRDRGYEQYF,TRBJ2-7,TRBV30,few,TRBD1
TGTGCCAGCAGCCCGCCAGGGGGTGCTCTTTACAATGAGCAGTTCTTC,CASSPPGGALYNEQFF,TRBJ2-1,TRBV7-2,-,TRBD1
TGTGCCAGCAGCTTTTCGTACGAGCAGTACTTC,CASSFSYEQYF,TRBJ2-7,TRBV7-8,-,-
TGCGCCAGCAGCCAAGATGGCCAGGGGGCTATAGCCAAAAACATTCAGTACTTC,CASSQDGQGAIAKNIQYF,TRBJ2-4,TRBV4-1,few,TRBD1
TGTGCCACCAGCAGAGCATACAATGTTAATGAAAAACTGTTTTTT,CATSRAYNVNEKLFF,TRBJ1-4,TRBV15,-,-
TGTGCCAGCAGACGATCCAGGGCTGACACCGGGGAGCTGTTTTTT,CASRRSRADTGELFF,TRBJ2-2,TRBV6-5,-,-
TGTGCCAGCAGCGAAGGACAGGGGGGTAGGGCTTTCTTT,CASSEGQGGRAFF,TRBJ1-1,TRBV11-3,-,TRBD1
TGTGCCAGCAGCTTACAGGGGGCGAGTGTGGGGGAGCAGTACTTC,CASSLQGASVGEQYF,TRBJ2-7,TRBV7-2,-,TRBD1
TGTGCCAGCAGCCTCTATGATTCCACCGCGCAGTATTTT,CASSLYDSTAQYF,TRBJ2-3,TRBV7-2,-,-
TGTGCCAGCATATCTTCTCGAGGGGCTAGCGGGGCCTACGAGCAGTACTTC,CASISSRGASGAYEQYF,TRBJ2-7,TRBV28,few,TRBD2
TGCGCCAGCAGCCCCCTAGCGGGGGCCAACAATGAGCAGTTCTTC,CASSPLAGANNEQFF,TRBJ2-1,TRBV5-1,-,TRBD2
TGCAGCGTTGGTTTAGCCGGGAACATTCAGTACTTC,CSVGLAGNIQYF,TRBJ2-4,TRBV29-1,-,-
TGTGCCAGCAGTCTCGACAGGAATCAGCCCCAGCATTTT,CASSLDRNQPQHF,TRBJ1-5,TRBV6-5,-,-
TGTGCCAGCAGCTTGGACCGTGCCGGGGAGACCCAGTACTTC,CASSLDRAGETQYF,TRBJ2-5,TRBV5-6,-,-
TGTGCCAGCAGCTCCCCAGGACTCTATGGCTACACCTTC,CASSSPGLYGYTF,TRBJ1-2,TRBV6-6,-,-
TGTGCCAGTAGCACGGGTCCCCCGGGAAACACTGAAGCTTTCTTT,CASSTGPPGNTEAFF,TRBJ1-1,TRBV19,few,-
TGTGCCAGCAGTTCATTAGCGGGAAGCTCCTACAATGGGCAGTTCTTC,CASSSLAGSSYNGQFF,TRBJ2-1,TRBV28,-,TRBD2
TGTGCCAGCAGCCCCCCGGGGCGGGAGACCGCAGATACGCAGTATTTT,CASSPPGRETADTQYF,TRBJ2-3,TRBV7-3,-,TRBD2
TGTGCCACCAGCAGAGACCGGGCCGGGGAGCTGTTTTTT,CATSRDRAGELFF,TRBJ2-2,TRBV15,-,-
TGTGCCACCAGCAATTCCGGCCCAAAACAGGGTCACATTCAGTACTTC,CATSNSGPKQGHIQYF,TRBJ2-4,TRBV15,few,-
TGTGCCAGCAGCTTACTTAGCACAGATACGCAGTATTTT,CASSLLSTDTQYF,TRBJ2-3,TRBV7-3,-,-
TGTGCCAGCAGCCCGACCCACAGGGGGGGAAACACCATATATTTT,CASSPTHRGGNTIYF,TRBJ1-3,TRBV3-1/TRBV3-2,-,TRBD1
TGTGCCAGCAGCTTTAGGGGGGGCTCTGGAAACACCATATATTTT,CASSFRGGSGNTIYF,TRBJ1-3,TRBV7-9,-,-
TGCAGTGCTCCCTACAGCGATACGCAGTATTTT,CSAPYSDTQYF,TRBJ2-3,TRBV20-1,-,-
TGTGCCAGCAGCAAAGGAGAGACAGGATCAATCTTAGCCAAAAACATTCAGTACTTC,CASSKGETGSILAKNIQYF,TRBJ2-4,TRBV21-1,-,-
TGTGCCAGCAGCTGGACAGGGGGCGAGCAGTTCTTC,CASSWTGGEQFF,TRBJ2-1,TRBV5-6,-,TRBD1
TGTGCCAGCAGCTTAGTACCGACAGCTAGCAATCAGCCCCAGCATTTT,CASSLVPTASNQPQHF,TRBJ1-5,TRBV11-3,-,-
TGTGCCAGCAGTCTCTACAGGGGGGCGAACACCGGGGAGCTGTTTTTT,CASSLYRGANTGELFF,TRBJ2-2,TRBV6-2/TRBV6-3,-,TRBD1
TGTGCCAGCTCTGAAGGACAGGGGAGCAATCAGCCCCAGCATTTT,CASSEGQGSNQPQHF,TRBJ1-5,TRBV18,-,TRBD1
TGTGCCAGCAGCTTAGCTTACGGCTCCTACAATGAGCAGTTCTTC,CASSLAYGSYNEQFF,TRBJ2-1,TRBV7-2,-,-
TGTGCCAGTAGTATTGGCAGGGGTTCCTACGAGCAGTACTTC,CASSIGRGSYEQYF,TRBJ2-7,TRBV19,-,-
TGTGCCATCAGTGATAAGCGTTTTGTGGACACTGAAGCTTTCTTT,CAISDKRFVDTEAFF,TRBJ1-1,TRBV10-3,-,-
TGTGCCAGCTTACCAGTGGGGGCACGAAGCAATCAGCCCCAGCATTTT,CASLPVGARSNQPQHF,TRBJ1-5,TRBV28,few,-